This record looks at one T cell receptor (beta chain) sequence and its context. These data are taken from a study of T cells in Graves' hyperthyroidism and ophthalmopathy. This CDR3 spans 15 amino acids. The V gene's germline CDR1 is LNHNV and CDR2 YYDKDF (reference sequence). Trimming shortened V by 3 bases and J by 4 bases, and 12 bases separated the two germline ends. Template material for amplifying TCR beta CDR3 regions consisted of RNA transcripts. HTBI primers were employed in a first-round RT-PCR of the TCR CDR3. TCRdb itself ran the multiplex PCR reads through MiXCR, one entry per CDR3 protein. The sample lists some 510,000 distinct CDR3 sequences, around 20% occurring once. Not enrolled were patients with uncontrolled infection, other autoimmune disease, pregnancy or lactation. Used for diagnoses were clinical symptoms, serum thyroxine and TRAb, thyroid ultrasound and orbital computed tomography.

The sequenced sample was blood. This sequence joins TRBV15 and TRBJ2-2; D is perhaps TRBD2 (6 bases). The source of this sequence is a man aged 18 to 30 with Graves' hyperthyroidism. In DNA, the CDR3 is TGTGCCACCAGCAGCGGGGGTTCGGCCACCGGGGAGCTGTTTTTT. Its protein product is CATSSGGSATGELFF.